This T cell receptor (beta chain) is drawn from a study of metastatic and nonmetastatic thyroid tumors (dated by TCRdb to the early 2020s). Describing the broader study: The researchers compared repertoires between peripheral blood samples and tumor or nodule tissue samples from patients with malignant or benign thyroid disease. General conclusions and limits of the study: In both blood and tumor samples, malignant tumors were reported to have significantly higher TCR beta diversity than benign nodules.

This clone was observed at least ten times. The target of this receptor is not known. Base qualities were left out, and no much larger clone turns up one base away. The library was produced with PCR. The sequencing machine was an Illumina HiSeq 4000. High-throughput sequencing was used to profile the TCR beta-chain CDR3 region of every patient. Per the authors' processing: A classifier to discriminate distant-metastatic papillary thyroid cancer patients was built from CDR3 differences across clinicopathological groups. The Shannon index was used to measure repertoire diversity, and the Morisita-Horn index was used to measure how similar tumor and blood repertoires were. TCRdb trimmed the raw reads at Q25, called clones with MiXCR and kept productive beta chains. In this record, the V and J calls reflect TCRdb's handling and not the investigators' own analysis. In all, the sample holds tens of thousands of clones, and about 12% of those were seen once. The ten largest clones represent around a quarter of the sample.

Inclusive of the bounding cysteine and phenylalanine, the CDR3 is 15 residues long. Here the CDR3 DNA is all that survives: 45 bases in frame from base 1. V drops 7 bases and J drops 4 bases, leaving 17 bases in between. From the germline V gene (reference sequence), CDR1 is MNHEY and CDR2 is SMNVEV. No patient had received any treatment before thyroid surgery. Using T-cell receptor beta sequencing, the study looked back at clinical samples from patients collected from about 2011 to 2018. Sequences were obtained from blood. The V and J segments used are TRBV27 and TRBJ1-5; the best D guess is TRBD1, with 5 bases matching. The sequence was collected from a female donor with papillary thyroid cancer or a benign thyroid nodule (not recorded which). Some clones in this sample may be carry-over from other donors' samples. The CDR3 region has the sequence CASMGRATGNQPQHF. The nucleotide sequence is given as TGTGCCAGCATGGGCAGGGCTACGGGAAATCAGCCCCAGCATTTT.